A single sample gave rise to the 30 T cell receptor beta chains below, sequenced in a study of Graves' ophthalmopathy and Graves' hyperthyroidism. Investigators amplified TCR beta CDR3 regions from RNA transcripts. HTBI primers were employed in first-round RT-PCR, then a second-round multiplex PCR followed. TCRdb redid the calling of the multiplex PCR reads with MiXCR, one entry per CDR3 protein. The sample includes 150,000 to 200,000 distinct CDR3 sequences, around 39% seen only once; the top ten take 8% to 10%. Sequencing was carried out using peripheral blood. These receptors were taken from a man younger than 45 with Graves' ophthalmopathy.

The chain recombines TRBV12-3 or TRBV12-4 with TRBJ2-4; perhaps TRBD1 as D (6 bases). Trimming removed 7 bases at V and 4 bases at J, with 11 bases between. This CDR3 is 13 amino acids long. CDR3 in DNA: TGTGCCAGCACCCCCGACAGGAAAAACATTCAGTACTTC. Translated, it gives CASTPDRKNIQYF.

The rearrangement uses TRBV6-2 or TRBV6-3 and TRBJ2-7; no definite D call. Germline CDR1 is MNHEY and CDR2 is SVGEGT. V was pared by 2 bases and J by 4 bases, with 12 bases between. The CDR3 length is 14 residues. CDR3 amino acids: CASSYPTHKYEQYF. The CDR3 bases are TGTGCCAGCAGTTACCCGACACATAAATACGAGCAGTACTTC.

The gene calls are TRBV28 and TRBJ2-7, with 11 positions matching TRBD2. This CDR3 is 14 amino acids long. The germline V gene encodes CDR1 MDHEN and CDR2 SYDVKM. After removal of 8 bases from V and 3 bases from J, the junction contained 6 bases not matched to a gene. CDR3 region: CASGTSGRLYEQYF. The CDR3, as DNA: TGTGCCAGCGGTACTAGCGGGAGACTCTACGAGCAGTACTTC.

This sequence joins TRBV6-1 and TRBJ1-2; D not resolved. From germline, CDR1 is MNHNS and CDR2 SASEGT. V was trimmed by 6 bases and J by 2 bases, leaving 16 bases between them. The CDR3 length is 15 residues. The CDR3 here is CASRPTESGNYGYTF. CDR3 nucleotide sequence: TGTGCCAGCAGACCCACAGAATCGGGGAACTATGGCTACACCTTC.

This clonotype has ten or more counts. The chain links TRBV7-2 to TRBJ2-7; 9 positions agree with TRBD1. The CDR3 has 14 amino acids. CDR1 and CDR2 (germline): SGHTA, FQGNSA. V shed 4 bases and J 3 bases; nucleotides not matched to a gene: 4. For the CDR3, the DNA is TGTGCCAGCAGCTGGGGACAGGGTTTCTACGAGCAGTACTTC. Protein sequence: CASSWGQGFYEQYF.

The sample holds many counts of this clonotype. The chain is built from TRBV6-5 and TRBJ2-2; D may match TRBD1 or TRBD2 (6 bases each). With 0 bases removed from V and 6 bases from J, the gap between germline ends came to 11 bases. The CDR3 has 15 amino acids. Germline V gene lookup returns CDR1 MNHEY and CDR2 SVGAGI. The CDR3 bases are TGTGCCAGCAGTTACTCAGGGGGGAATCCCGGGGAGCTGTTTTTT. It translates to CASSYSGGNPGELFF.

The table lists this clonotype with many counts. CDR3: CSVPRTGVNGYTF. The CDR3 region has the DNA TGCAGCGTCCCGCGGACAGGGGTGAATGGCTACACCTTC. The genes are TRBV29-1 and TRBJ1-2, with 9 bases that match TRBD1. This CDR3 comprises 13 residues. V trimming: 6 bases; J trimming: 6 bases; junction bases outside the gene matches: 8. Germline V CDR1 and CDR2: SQVTM, ANQGSEA.

The chain has TRBV24-1 and TRBJ1-2; 12 bases line up with TRBD1. The germline V gene encodes CDR1 KGHDR and CDR2 SFDVKD. The V segment lost 3 bases and the J segment 4 bases; nucleotides outside the gene matches: 5. CDR3 length: 16 amino acids. This CDR3 reads CATSDLGTGGVYGYTF. The CDR3 bases are TGTGCCACCAGTGATCTGGGGACAGGGGGCGTCTATGGCTACACCTTC.

This clonotype was counted a few times. V and J are TRBV28 and TRBJ1-5; 7 bases line up with TRBD1. The ends lost 4 bases at V and 3 bases at J; junction bases unmatched: 6. In germline, CDR1 is MDHEN, CDR2 SYDVKM. There are 15 residues in the CDR3. CDR3 bases: TGTGCCAGCAGTTCCAGCGGACAGGTCAATCAGCCCCAGCATTTT. Its protein product is CASSSSGQVNQPQHF.

This clonotype was seen many times. This sequence joins TRBV30 and TRBJ2-7; TRBD1 might be the D (6 bases). Germline loops: CDR1 GTSNPN, CDR2 SVGIG (reference sequence). The V end was cut by 2 bases, the J end by 2 bases, with 16 bases between. The length of the CDR3 is 15 residues. CDR3 sequence: CAWSTQTGRTYEQYF. CDR3 bases: TGTGCCTGGAGTACTCAGACAGGACGGACCTACGAGCAGTACTTC.

The genes are TRBV6-2 or TRBV6-3 and TRBJ1-3; possibly TRBD1 for D (5 bases). Per germline, CDR1 MNHEY and CDR2 SVGEGT. This CDR3 spans 12 amino acids. The V end was cut by 6 bases, the J end by 4 bases, with 7 bases between. The CDR3 sequence: CASSDRGNTIYF. In DNA form, the CDR3 reads TGTGCCAGCAGCGACAGAGGAAACACCATATATTTT.

The chain has TRBV29-1 and TRBJ1-2; D call uncertain. In germline, CDR1 is SQVTM, CDR2 ANQGSEA. The V gene lost 2 bases and the J gene lost 8 bases, with 12 bases spanning the gap. This CDR3 contains 12 residues. CDR3 DNA sequence: TGCAGCGTTGAATTTGATCGGGTCGGCTACACCTTC. Its translation: CSVEFDRVGYTF.

This rearrangement joins TRBV12-3 or TRBV12-4 to TRBJ1-1; D is uncertain. The CDR3 runs to 14 residues. V gave up 3 bases and J gave up 1 base, with 9 bases separating them. As DNA, the CDR3 is TGTGCCAGCAGTTTTCCAAGGGAGAACACTGAAGCTTTCTTT. Protein: CASSFPRENTEAFF.

The CDR3 spells CASSHSHGQPQHF. The CDR3 nucleotides are TGTGCCAGCAGCCATTCCCACGGTCAGCCCCAGCATTTT. This chain links TRBV7-3 with TRBJ1-5; no clear D gene. Germline V gene lookup returns CDR1 SGHTA and CDR2 FQGTGA. This CDR3 spans 13 amino acids. V lost 5 bases, J lost 6 bases, and 11 bases lay in between. Based on the CDR3 plus reference TRBV7-3 and TRBJ1-5, the full variable domain is GAGVSQTPSNKVTEKGKYVELRCDPISGHTALYWYRQSLGQGPEFLIYFQGTGAADDSGLPNDRFFAVRPEGSVSTLKIQRTERGDSAVYLCASSHSHGQPQHFGDGTRLSIL.

This clonotype was recorded many times. J is TRBJ1-2 and V is TRBV6-5; tentatively, D is TRBD1 (5 bases). Germline V gene data show CDR1 as MNHEY and CDR2 as SVGAGI. V was pared by 5 bases and J by 6 bases, with 19 bases between. The CDR3 covers 15 residues. The CDR3 bases are TGTGCCAGCAGTCGGCAGGGAGGGCAGATCAATGGCTACACCTTC. It yields the protein CASSRQGGQINGYTF.

The chain is built from TRBV20-1 and TRBJ2-5; D is ambiguous. Trimming cost V 1 base and J 5 bases, with 14 bases left between them. Germline V gene lookup returns CDR1 DFQATT and CDR2 SNEGSKA (reference sequence). CDR3 length: 14 residues. The CDR3 sequence is CSARAGTRGETQYF. The CDR3, as DNA: TGCAGTGCTAGAGCCGGCACCCGTGGGGAGACCCAGTACTTC.

The J gene is TRBJ2-7, the V gene TRBV6-1; D is perhaps TRBD2 (6 bases). Germline CDR1 MNHNS, CDR2 SASEGT. CDR3 size: 14 residues. Trimming cost V 6 bases and J 0 bases, with 12 bases left between them. The DNA of the CDR3 is TGTGCCAGCAGAGAAACCGGGAGCTCCTACGAGCAGTACTTC. It specifies CASRETGSSYEQYF.

There are many counts of this clonotype. The chain joins TRBV6-5 to TRBJ1-1; TRBD1 agrees at 10 bases. J gave up 2 bases and V 7 bases, and 7 bases lay outside the gene matches. This CDR3 has 15 residues. Per germline, CDR1 MNHEY and CDR2 SVGAGI. The CDR3 here is CASTYRDRGNTEAFF. As DNA, the CDR3 is TGTGCCAGCACCTACCGGGACAGGGGCAACACTGAAGCTTTCTTT.

The chain is built from TRBV7-2 and TRBJ2-5; perhaps TRBD1 as D (5 bases). V lost 1 base and J lost 4, with 10 bases in between. From germline, CDR1 is SGHTA and CDR2 FQGNSA. The CDR3 sequence is 14 residues long. Here the CDR3 reads CASSLVGRAETQYF. Written as DNA, the CDR3 is TGTGCCAGCAGCTTAGTAGGCAGGGCAGAGACCCAGTACTTC.

This clonotype was detected ten times or more. This chain uses TRBV5-1 with TRBJ1-1; D is uncertain. This CDR3 comprises 14 residues. V was cut by 1 base and J by 0 bases, with 7 bases left in between. CDR1 and CDR2 from the germline V gene are SGHRS and YFSETQ. The CDR3 region is CASSLLGMNTEAFF. The CDR3 nucleotides read TGCGCCAGCAGCTTGCTGGGTATGAACACTGAAGCTTTCTTT.

In its sample, this clonotype was seen many times. This sequence joins TRBV9 and TRBJ1-1; 9 bases match TRBD1. This CDR3 spans 14 amino acids. The V gene end was trimmed by 0 bases and the J gene end by 5 bases; junction bases not matched to a gene: 2. In germline, CDR1 is SGDLS, CDR2 YYNGEE. The CDR3 DNA reads as TGTGCCAGCAGCGTAGTTGGGACAGGGACTGAAGCTTTCTTT. It specifies CASSVVGTGTEAFF.

This clonotype was detected ten times or more. The V call is TRBV12-3 or TRBV12-4, the J call TRBJ2-7; 7 bases are shared with TRBD1. There are 14 residues in the CDR3. V lost 8 bases to trimming and J lost 2 bases; unmatched junction nucleotides: 9. The chain's CDR3 is CASRSGTEAYEQYF. CDR3 DNA sequence: TGTGCCAGCCGGTCGGGGACAGAGGCCTACGAGCAGTACTTC.

This clonotype was seen repeatedly, ten times or more. This chain joins TRBV13 and TRBJ2-7; 7 bases map to TRBD1. Trimming cost V 7 bases and J 3 bases; bases outside gene matches: 12. CDR1 is PRHDT and CDR2 is FYEKMQ in the germline V gene (reference sequence). This CDR3 region has 15 residues. CDR3 DNA: TGTGCCAGCAATAATAAGGGGGCTGGGGGCTACGAGCAGTACTTC. Translated: CASNNKGAGGYEQYF.

The genes are TRBV27 and TRBJ2-7; no clear D. Trimming took 2 bases from V and 4 from J, leaving 6 bases between them. Germline V CDR1 and CDR2: MNHEY, SMNVEV (reference sequence). The CDR3 runs to 12 residues. CDR3 sequence reads: CASSLNEYEQYF. The CDR3 DNA reads TGTGCCAGCAGTTTAAACGAATACGAGCAGTACTTC.

This clonotype was picked up many times. The V gene is TRBV12-3 or TRBV12-4, the J gene TRBJ2-7, with 8 bases that match TRBD1. The J segment lost 0 bases and the V segment lost 10 bases, leaving 5 bases of the junction unmatched. The CDR3 runs to 13 residues. Here the CDR3 reads CATRQGSSYEQYF. CDR3 DNA: TGTGCCACCCGACAGGGGTCCTCCTACGAGCAGTACTTC.

This clonotype was counted many times. The V call is TRBV6-5, the J call TRBJ2-7, with D tentatively TRBD2 (6 bases). The CDR3 has 18 amino acids. Germline V lookup: CDR1 MNHEY, CDR2 SVGAGI. V lost 7 bases and J 3 bases, leaving 28 bases between the germline ends. The DNA of the CDR3 is TGTGCCAGCATTAAGAAACCCCGACTAGGGCAAAGGGACTACGAGCAGTACTTC. It yields the protein CASIKKPRLGQRDYEQYF.

The chain is built from TRBV28 and TRBJ2-7, with D uncertain. V lost 1 base and J lost 2, with 6 bases in between. This CDR3 region has 13 residues. CDR1 and CDR2 from the germline V gene are MDHEN and SYDVKM. The DNA of the CDR3 is TGTGCCAGCAGTTTATTGTCTCCCTACGAGCAGTACTTC. It is translated as CASSLLSPYEQYF.

In its sample, this clonotype was seen many times. The chain employs TRBV30 and TRBJ1-2; tentatively, D is TRBD1 (5 bases). Trimming left V 4 bases short and J 4 bases short, with 13 bases between. CDR3 size: 13 residues. Germline V gene lookup returns CDR1 GTSNPN and CDR2 SVGIG (reference sequence). The CDR3 sequence: CAWKHRNFYGYTF. DNA for the CDR3: TGTGCCTGGAAACACAGGAACTTCTATGGCTACACCTTC.

The rearrangement links TRBV11-2 to TRBJ2-5, with 12 bases identical to TRBD2. The ends lost 5 bases at V and 5 bases at J; junction bases unmatched: 6. The CDR3 is 15 amino acids. Germline V gene lookup returns CDR1 SGHAT and CDR2 FQNNGV. The CDR3 loop reads CASSRGLAGFETQYF. DNA for the CDR3: TGTGCCAGCAGCCGGGGACTAGCGGGTTTTGAGACCCAGTACTTC. Variable domain in full (rest from reference TRBV11-2 and TRBJ2-5): EAGVAQSPRYKIIEKRQSVAFWCNPISGHATLYWYQQILGQGPKLLIQFQNNGVVDDSQLPKDRFSAERLKGVDSTLKIQPAKLEDSAVYLCASSRGLAGFETQYFGPGTRLLVL.

This clonotype was recorded many times. The CDR3 region has the DNA TGTGCCTGGAGGTCGTGGGGCAGGCTCGGGGCCAACGTCCTGACTTTC. The encoded protein is CAWRSWGRLGANVLTF. J is TRBJ2-6 and V is TRBV30; the D gene is possibly TRBD1 (5 bases). Trimming cost V 3 bases and J 4 bases, with 16 bases left between them. The length of the CDR3 is 16 residues. The germline CDR1 and CDR2 sequences are GTSNPN and SVGIG (reference sequence).